The 5 T cell receptor beta chains presented below share a single source sample, sequenced in a study of response to subunit inactivated influenza vaccine. TCRdb re-derived calls from the RT-PCR reads in MiXCR, one entry per CDR3 protein. The profile shows about 570,000 distinct CDR3 sequences, 12% of them singletons. Sequenced material: PBMCs from blood, taken on the day of vaccination. The receptors originated from a man aged 50 to 60 who received an inactivated influenza vaccine.

The rearrangement uses TRBV19 and TRBJ2-3, with 13 nucleotides matching TRBD2. The germline CDR1 and CDR2 sequences are LNHDA and SQIVND (reference sequence). The CDR3 runs to 18 residues. J was trimmed by 0 bases and V by 6 bases; bases with no gene match: 9. The CDR3 nucleotides read TGTGCCAGTAGGCCGGGACTAGCGGGGCCCCGAAGCACAGATACGCAGTATTTT. This gives the protein CASRPGLAGPRSTDTQYF. Based on the CDR3 plus reference TRBV19 and TRBJ2-3, the full variable domain is DGGITQSPKYLFRKEGQNVTLSCEQNLNHDAMYWYRQDPGQGLRLIYYSQIVNDFQKGDIAEGYSVSREKKESFPLTVTSAQKNPTAFYLCASRPGLAGPRSTDTQYFGPGTRLTVL.

In its sample, this clonotype was seen a few times. The J gene is TRBJ2-3, the V gene TRBV7-3; TRBD2 matches 7 bases. Trimming removed 2 bases from V and 2 bases from J; junction bases left unmatched: 7. Germline lookup yields CDR1 SGHTA and CDR2 FQGTGA. This CDR3 region has 16 residues. CDR3 loop: CASSLGLGTNTDTQYF. The CDR3 DNA follows: TGTGCCAGCAGCTTAGGATTAGGGACTAACACAGATACGCAGTATTTT.

V and J are TRBV30 and TRBJ2-5, with 7 bases that match TRBD1. From germline, CDR1 is GTSNPN and CDR2 SVGIG (reference sequence). The CDR3 has 14 residues. Unmatched junction bases numbered 7, after V lost 2 bases and J lost 4 bases. CDR3 protein: CAWSQTGAPETQYF. In DNA, the CDR3 is TGTGCCTGGAGTCAAACAGGGGCTCCAGAGACCCAGTACTTC.

The chain links TRBV6-2 or TRBV6-3 to TRBJ2-1, with 10 bases identical to TRBD2. Per germline, CDR1 MNHEY and CDR2 SVGEGT. J gave up 8 bases and V 0 bases, and 10 bases lay outside the gene matches. This CDR3 contains 17 residues. In DNA form, the CDR3 reads TGTGCCAGCAGTTACTCGCCTAAAGCGGGAGGGCCGTATGAGCAGTTCTTC. Translating gives CASSYSPKAGGPYEQFF.

In its sample, this clonotype was seen a few times. The chain uses TRBV9 and TRBJ2-1; 10 nucleotides agree with TRBD2. The V gene's germline CDR1 is SGDLS and CDR2 YYNGEE. With V trimmed by 0 bases and J by 7 bases, 7 bases remained unmatched. The CDR3 is 16 residues long. CDR3 nucleotides: TGTGCCAGCAGCGTAGATTCGGCTAGCGGGAGAAATGAGCAGTTCTTC. This codes for CASSVDSASGRNEQFF.